The 32 T cell receptor beta chains below come from one sample, sequenced in a study of blood T cell repertoires in COVID-19. TCRdb's table, derived via immunoSEQ multiplex PCR, lists solely in-frame clones and lacks some. The sample records more than 200,000 clones, over 85% being singletons. What was sequenced was PBMCs or T cells enriched from blood (not recorded which). These receptors were taken from a woman aged 25 to 39 with acute COVID-19.

This chain joins TRBV11-3 and TRBJ1-2; possible D gene TRBD1, 6 bases. Trimming left V 5 bases short and J 5 bases short, with 12 bases between. The CDR3 runs to 13 residues. From germline, CDR1 is SGHNT and CDR2 YENEEA. The CDR3 region has the DNA TGTGCCAGCAGCCTGAGGGGGGGATATGGCTACACCTTC. This encodes CASSLRGGYGYTF.

This rearrangement joins TRBV5-4 to TRBJ1-2, with D possibly TRBD1 on 5 matching bases. The CDR3 covers 15 residues. Trimming stripped 4 bases from V and 7 bases from J, with 20 bases between. Per germline, CDR1 SGHNT and CDR2 YYREEE (reference sequence). CDR3 sequence reads: CASSPNPAGYTGYTF. CDR3 sequence (DNA): TGTGCCAGCAGCCCTAACCCGGCAGGGTACACTGGCTACACCTTC.

This clone appeared a single time. This chain joins TRBV5-1 and TRBJ2-5; D is perhaps TRBD1 (7 bases). CDR1 is SGHRS and CDR2 is YFSETQ in the germline V gene. CDR3 length equals 15 residues. V was pared by 4 bases and J by 3 bases, with 16 bases between. The CDR3 nucleotides are TGCGCCAGCAGCATACGGACAGGAGGGAAAGAGACCCAGTACTTC. Protein sequence: CASSIRTGGKETQYF.

V is TRBV6-5 and J is TRBJ1-5, with TRBD1 matching over 8 bases. Germline trimming cut 4 bases from V and 5 bases from J; bases unmatched to any gene: 7. The CDR3 has 15 amino acids. Germline V CDR1 and CDR2: MNHEY, SVGAGI. CDR3 in DNA: TGTGCCAGCAGTTTAGACAGGGGCGGGGATCAGCCCCAGCATTTT. Its translation is CASSLDRGGDQPQHF.

The V and J genes are TRBV10-2 and TRBJ2-3; the match to TRBD2 covers 9 bases. The CDR3 loop spans 15 amino acids. The ends lost 6 bases at V and 6 bases at J; junction bases unmatched: 10. Germline V lookup: CDR1 WSHSY, CDR2 SAAADI. This CDR3 is CASSFSGGLPDTQYF. The CDR3 bases are TGCGCCAGCAGCTTTAGCGGGGGTTTGCCCGATACGCAGTATTTT.

The chain is built from TRBV15 and TRBJ1-6, with no clear D. V lost 1 base and J lost 11, with 6 bases in between. CDR1 is LNHNV and CDR2 is YYDKDF in the germline V gene (reference sequence). The CDR3 spans 12 residues. This CDR3 reads CATSRGLTPLHF. In DNA, the CDR3 is TGTGCCACCAGCAGAGGACTAACACCCCTCCACTTT.

V usage is TRBV4-3 and J usage is TRBJ2-7, with 7 nucleotides matching TRBD1. CDR1 and CDR2 (germline): LGHNA, YSLEER. This CDR3 spans 16 amino acids. The trim removed 1 base at V and 4 bases at J, leaving 10 bases unmatched. The CDR3 region has the DNA TGCGCCAGCAGCCAAGGTTTAACAGGGGAAATTTACGAGCAGTACTTC. It encodes CASSQGLTGEIYEQYF.

The chain employs TRBV11-2 and TRBJ1-1, with 9 bases that match TRBD1. The CDR3 is 15 amino acids. V was pared by 5 bases and J by 2 bases, with 6 bases of the junction left unmatched. Germline CDR1 is SGHAT and CDR2 is FQNNGV. The CDR3 DNA sequence: TGTGCCAGCAGCACCAACAGGGGGCCAAACACTGAAGCTTTCTTT. Translated: CASSTNRGPNTEAFF. The entire variable domain, with the rest obtained from reference TRBV11-2 and TRBJ1-1, is as follows: EAGVAQSPRYKIIEKRQSVAFWCNPISGHATLYWYQQILGQGPKLLIQFQNNGVVDDSQLPKDRFSAERLKGVDSTLKIQPAKLEDSAVYLCASSTNRGPNTEAFFGQGTRLTVV.

The chain is built from TRBV6-5 and TRBJ2-5; 7 bases are a match to TRBD2. In germline, CDR1 is MNHEY, CDR2 SVGAGI. The V segment lost 9 bases and the J segment 5 bases; nucleotides outside the gene matches: 12. This CDR3 has 14 amino acids. The CDR3, as DNA: TGTGCCAGTTCCCTCGGGGGGACGGGGGAGACCCAGTACTTC. Residues: CASSLGGTGETQYF.

The gene calls are TRBV18 and TRBJ2-7; D not resolved. In germline, CDR1 is KGHSH, CDR2 LQKENI. CDR3 length: 14 residues. Trimming pared 6 bases from V and 2 bases from J, leaving 14 bases between. The CDR3 spells CASSPGRQPYEQYF. DNA of the CDR3: TGTGCCAGCTCGCCCGGTCGTCAACCCTACGAGCAGTACTTC.

This chain uses TRBV19 with TRBJ2-3; possible D gene TRBD2, 7 bases. Germline CDR1 LNHDA, CDR2 SQIVND (reference sequence). Trimming shortened V by 6 bases and J by 2 bases, and 15 bases separated the two germline ends. There are 15 residues in the CDR3. The CDR3, as DNA: TGTGCCAGTAGGCCCCGGGGGGCCCCCACAGATACGCAGTATTTT. It translates to CASRPRGAPTDTQYF.

The chain employs TRBV6-1 and TRBJ1-2; TRBD1 matches at 7 bases. Unmatched junction bases numbered 13, after V lost 0 bases and J lost 6 bases. The CDR3 spans 17 residues. From germline, CDR1 is MNHNS and CDR2 SASEGT. CDR3 DNA: TGTGCCAGCAGTGAAGCCATCAGGAGGAGGGGGCTTGATGGCTACACCTTC. It codes for CASSEAIRRRGLDGYTF.

This chain connects TRBV7-2 to TRBJ1-1, with a possible D match to TRBD1 (5 bases). The germline V gene encodes CDR1 SGHTA and CDR2 FQGNSA. V was pared by 2 bases and J by 2 bases, with 6 bases between. The CDR3 length is 13 residues. The CDR3 DNA reads TGTGCCAGCAGCTTAAGGACAAACACTGAAGCTTTCTTT. It specifies CASSLRTNTEAFF.

As DNA, the CDR3 is TGTGCCAGCAGTTTCTCGACAGAAACGAACACCGGGGAGCTGTTTTTT. This translates into CASSFSTETNTGELFF. J is TRBJ2-2 and V is TRBV28, with D tentatively TRBD1 (5 bases). CDR3 length equals 16 residues. With 3 bases removed from V and 0 bases from J, the gap between germline ends came to 11 bases. Germline loops: CDR1 MDHEN, CDR2 SYDVKM.

The gene calls are TRBV10-3 and TRBJ1-2, with 9 nucleotides matching TRBD1. V was pared by 2 bases and J by 6 bases, with 4 bases of the junction left unmatched. Per germline, CDR1 ENHRY and CDR2 SYGVKD. CDR3 length equals 14 residues. The CDR3 spells CAISEDGTGNGYTF. The CDR3 DNA reads as TGTGCCATCAGTGAGGACGGGACAGGGAATGGCTACACCTTC.

The chain is built from TRBV9 and TRBJ1-2, with D possibly being TRBD1 (5 bases). The germline gives CDR1 SGDLS, CDR2 YYNGEE. V gave up 3 bases and J gave up 6 bases, with 12 bases separating them. This CDR3 comprises 13 residues. The CDR3 DNA follows: TGTGCCAGCAGCGCCCCGGGGGGGGATGGCTACACCTTC. Its protein is CASSAPGGDGYTF. Drawing the rest from reference TRBV9 and TRBJ1-2, the complete variable domain is DSGVTQTPKHLITATGQRVTLRCSPRSGDLSVYWYQQSLDQGLQFLIQYYNGEERAKGNILERFSAQQFPDLHSELNLSSLELGDSALYFCASSAPGGDGYTFGSGTRLTVV.

V is TRBV30 and J is TRBJ2-7; a possible D gene is TRBD2 (6 bases). The length of the CDR3 is 14 residues. V dropped 4 bases and J dropped 0 bases, with 13 bases sitting between them. Germline values: CDR1 GTSNPN, CDR2 SVGIG (reference sequence). The CDR3 spells CAWMRDPRSYEQYF. CDR3 nucleotide sequence: TGTGCCTGGATGCGGGACCCCCGCTCCTACGAGCAGTACTTC.

The J gene is TRBJ2-5, the V gene TRBV7-9; 9 bases align to TRBD2. Germline V gives CDR1 SEHNR, CDR2 FQNEAQ (reference sequence). CDR3 length: 15 residues. J was trimmed by 0 bases and V by 3 bases; bases with no gene match: 2. The CDR3 here is CASSFSGGYQETQYF. The CDR3 nucleotides are TGTGCCAGCAGCTTCAGCGGGGGGTACCAAGAGACCCAGTACTTC.

This clone was seen once. The chain recombines TRBV27 with TRBJ2-7; 8 positions agree with TRBD2. CDR3 length equals 17 residues. Germline V CDR1 and CDR2: MNHEY, SMNVEV (reference sequence). J was trimmed by 3 bases and V by 5 bases; bases with no gene match: 15. The CDR3 reads CASSAKPPGLGSYEQYF. DNA of the CDR3: TGTGCCAGCAGTGCCAAGCCTCCGGGACTAGGGAGCTACGAGCAGTACTTC.

This sequence joins TRBV9 and TRBJ2-7; TRBD1 matches 10 bases. V was pared by 3 bases and J by 2 bases, with 5 bases of the junction left unmatched. There are 15 residues in the CDR3. In germline, CDR1 is SGDLS, CDR2 YYNGEE. The CDR3 nucleotides read TGTGCCAGCAGCGCCGGACAGGGGGGCACCTACGAGCAGTACTTC. Translation: CASSAGQGGTYEQYF.

The rearrangement links TRBV9 to TRBJ1-5; 8 bases are shared with TRBD1. Germline assignment: CDR1 SGDLS and CDR2 YYNGEE. This CDR3 spans 16 amino acids. Trimming cost V 4 bases and J 7 bases; bases outside gene matches: 13. The CDR3 loop reads CASSPGTGGGLQPQHF. The DNA for the CDR3 is TGTGCCAGCAGCCCAGGGACAGGTGGGGGCTTGCAGCCCCAGCATTTT. The full variable domain, its missing parts supplied by reference TRBV9 and TRBJ1-5, is DSGVTQTPKHLITATGQRVTLRCSPRSGDLSVYWYQQSLDQGLQFLIQYYNGEERAKGNILERFSAQQFPDLHSELNLSSLELGDSALYFCASSPGTGGGLQPQHFGDGTRLSIL.

V gene TRBV5-1 combines with J gene TRBJ2-7, with 10 bases aligning to TRBD1. The trim removed 3 bases at V and 1 base at J, leaving 7 bases unmatched. CDR1 SGHRS and CDR2 YFSETQ come from the germline V gene. The CDR3 is 16 residues long. In nucleotides, the CDR3 is TGCGCCAGCAGCTGGACCCGGGACAGGGGTTCCTACGAGCAGTACTTC. As protein: CASSWTRDRGSYEQYF.

V gene TRBV4-2 combines with J gene TRBJ2-3; D gene unclear. Deletions cut 0 bases from V and 0 bases from J, with 7 bases between. This CDR3 has 15 amino acids. Per germline, CDR1 LGHNA and CDR2 YNFKEQ. In DNA form, the CDR3 reads TGTGCCAGCAGCCAAGATAAACGGAGCACAGATACGCAGTATTTT. It is translated as CASSQDKRSTDTQYF.

The chain joins TRBV7-2 to TRBJ2-7; no reliable D call. Germline CDR1 and CDR2: SGHTA and FQGNSA. Trimming took 5 bases from V and 1 from J, leaving 15 bases between them. This CDR3 contains 15 residues. The DNA of the CDR3 is TGTGCCAGCAGCGGCCTACCACTACCTTCCTACGAGCAGTACTTC. Translated, it gives CASSGLPLPSYEQYF. The entire variable domain, with the rest obtained from reference TRBV7-2 and TRBJ2-7, is as follows: GAGVSQSPSNKVTEKGKDVELRCDPISGHTALYWYRQSLGQGLEFLIYFQGNSAPDKSGLPSDRFSAERTGGSVSTLTIQRTQQEDSAVYLCASSGLPLPSYEQYFGPGTRLTVT.

This sequence joins TRBV7-9 and TRBJ1-1; D perhaps matches TRBD1 (5 bases). Germline CDR1 reads SEHNR; CDR2 reads FQNEAQ (reference sequence). V lost 1 base, J lost 4 bases, and 7 bases lay in between. CDR3 length: 13 amino acids. The CDR3 protein is CASSLVTGTEAFF. The CDR3 nucleotides read TGTGCCAGCAGCTTAGTTACAGGCACTGAAGCTTTCTTT.

This clone was counted a single time. V gene TRBV7-2 combines with J gene TRBJ2-2; TRBD1 aligns across 7 bases. Germline loops: CDR1 SGHTA, CDR2 FQGNSA. Trimming took 3 bases from V and 4 from J; bases not matched to a gene: 8. This CDR3 comprises 16 residues. CDR3 coding DNA: TGTGCCAGCAGCTTGGTAGGGGGCAGAAGCACCGGGGAGCTGTTTTTT. Translating it yields CASSLVGGRSTGELFF.

This chain connects TRBV10-1 to TRBJ2-3; 8 positions match TRBD1. Germline-derived CDR1 and CDR2 are WNHNN and SYGVQD (reference sequence). This CDR3 region has 14 residues. J lost 3 bases, V lost 5 bases, and 4 bases had no gene match. The DNA of the CDR3 is TGCGCCAGCAGTAGGACAGGGCGGACAGATACGCAGTATTTT. Translating gives CASSRTGRTDTQYF.

The chain recombines TRBV20-1 with TRBJ1-1, with TRBD1 matching 7 bases. Losses at the gene ends were 6 bases for V and 5 bases for J; bases not matched to a gene: 3. In germline, CDR1 is DFQATT, CDR2 SNEGSKA (reference sequence). The CDR3 is 11 residues long. The CDR3 nucleotides read TGCAGTGCCCTGACAGGGACTGAAGCTTTCTTT. Translating gives CSALTGTEAFF.

CDR3 DNA sequence: TGTGCCATCAGAAGCGGGGGGGGCACAGATACGCAGTATTTT. This codes for CAIRSGGGTDTQYF. This chain joins TRBV10-3 and TRBJ2-3; the match to TRBD2 covers 10 bases. The CDR3 extends over 14 amino acids. Germline CDR1 and CDR2: ENHRY and SYGVKD. Trimming took 6 bases from V and 1 from J; bases not matched to a gene: 1.

About this clone: This specimen includes other DNA sequences encoding the same CDR3. The V gene is TRBV28, the J gene TRBJ1-4, with D unclear. CDR1 MDHEN and CDR2 SYDVKM come from the germline V gene. The ends were cut back, 3 bases at V and 0 bases at J, with 8 bases in the middle. This CDR3 comprises 15 residues. CDR3 residues: CASSFGGATNEKLFF. DNA for the CDR3: TGTGCCAGCAGTTTCGGCGGCGCAACTAATGAAAAACTGTTTTTT.

In this sample, this clone turned up once. The rearrangement uses TRBV6-5 and TRBJ1-1; maybe TRBD1 (5 bases). Germline lookup yields CDR1 MNHEY and CDR2 SVGAGI. The CDR3 is 13 residues long. V was shortened by 8 bases and J by 0 bases, with 10 bases between the two germline ends. This CDR3 is CASWGVVNTEAFF. The CDR3 DNA reads TGTGCCAGCTGGGGGGTCGTGAACACTGAAGCTTTCTTT.

This chain uses TRBV12-3 or TRBV12-4 with TRBJ2-7; no firm D call. Trimming took 7 bases from V and 7 from J, leaving 11 bases between them. This CDR3 region has 11 residues. Written as DNA, the CDR3 is TGTGCCAGCACTAAAGACGGGGAGCAGTACTTC. Translation gives CASTKDGEQYF.